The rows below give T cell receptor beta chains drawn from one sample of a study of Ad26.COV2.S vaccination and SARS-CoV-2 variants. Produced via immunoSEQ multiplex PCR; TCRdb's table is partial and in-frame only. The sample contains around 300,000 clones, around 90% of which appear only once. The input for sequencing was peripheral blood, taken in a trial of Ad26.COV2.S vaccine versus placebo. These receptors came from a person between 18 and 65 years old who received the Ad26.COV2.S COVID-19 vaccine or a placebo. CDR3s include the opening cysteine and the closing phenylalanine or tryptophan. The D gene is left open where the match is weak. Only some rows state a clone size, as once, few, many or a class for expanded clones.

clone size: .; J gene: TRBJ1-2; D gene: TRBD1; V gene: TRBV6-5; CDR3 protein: CASSYSTGGGGYTF; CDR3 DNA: TGTGCCAGCAGTTACTCGACAGGGGGAGGGGGCTACACCTTC
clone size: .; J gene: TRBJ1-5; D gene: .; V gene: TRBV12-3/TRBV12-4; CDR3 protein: CASSEGNQPQHF; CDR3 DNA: TGTGCCAGCAGCGAGGGTAATCAGCCCCAGCATTTT
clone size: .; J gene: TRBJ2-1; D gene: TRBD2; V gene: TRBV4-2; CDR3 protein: CASSQESGAYNEQFF; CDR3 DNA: TGTGCCAGCAGCCAAGAGAGCGGGGCCTACAATGAGCAGTTCTTC
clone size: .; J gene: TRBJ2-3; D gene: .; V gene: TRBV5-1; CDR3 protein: CASSLIGDTQYF; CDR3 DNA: TGCGCCAGCAGCTTGATTGGAGATACGCAGTATTTT
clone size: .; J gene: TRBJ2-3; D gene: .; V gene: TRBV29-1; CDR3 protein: CSVRAWGFRRNTDTQYF; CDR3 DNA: TGCAGCGTCCGAGCGTGGGGGTTCAGAAGGAACACAGATACGCAGTATTTT
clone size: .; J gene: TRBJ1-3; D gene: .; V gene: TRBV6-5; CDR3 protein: CASSRTPSSGNTIYF; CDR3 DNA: TGTGCCAGCAGTAGGACGCCTAGCTCTGGAAACACCATATATTTT
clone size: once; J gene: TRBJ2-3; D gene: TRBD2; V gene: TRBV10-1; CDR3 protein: CASSGLADSTDTQYF; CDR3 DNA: TGCGCCAGCAGTGGCCTAGCGGACAGCACAGATACGCAGTATTTT
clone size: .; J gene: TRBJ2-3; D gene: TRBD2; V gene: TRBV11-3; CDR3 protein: CASSRGLAGVGADTQYF; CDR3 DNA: TGTGCCAGCAGCAGGGGACTAGCGGGAGTTGGGGCAGATACGCAGTATTTT
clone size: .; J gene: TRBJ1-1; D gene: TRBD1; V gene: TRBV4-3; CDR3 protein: CASSQWTGVNTEAFF; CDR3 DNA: TGCGCCAGCAGCCAATGGACAGGGGTAAACACTGAAGCTTTCTTT
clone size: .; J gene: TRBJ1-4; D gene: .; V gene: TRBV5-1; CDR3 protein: CASSLTGQPTNEKLFF; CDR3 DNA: TGCGCCAGCAGCTTGACGGGACAACCGACTAATGAAAAACTGTTTTTT
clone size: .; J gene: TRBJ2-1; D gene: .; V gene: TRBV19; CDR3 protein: CASSIATPGPGYNEQFF; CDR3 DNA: TGTGCCAGTAGTATAGCCACCCCCGGGCCAGGCTACAATGAGCAGTTCTTC
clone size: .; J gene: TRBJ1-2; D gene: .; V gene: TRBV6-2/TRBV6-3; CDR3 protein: CASSPQPFYGYTF; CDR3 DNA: TGTGCCAGCAGCCCCCAACCATTCTATGGCTACACCTTC
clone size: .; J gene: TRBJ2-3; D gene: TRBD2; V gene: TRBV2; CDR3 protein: CANRGLAGVADTQYF; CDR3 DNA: TGTGCCAATAGGGGACTAGCGGGAGTGGCAGATACGCAGTATTTT
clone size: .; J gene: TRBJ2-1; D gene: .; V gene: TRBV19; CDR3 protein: CASSRGQGYPSSYNEQFF; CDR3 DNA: TGTGCCAGTAGTCGGGGCCAGGGCTACCCAAGCTCCTACAATGAGCAGTTCTTC
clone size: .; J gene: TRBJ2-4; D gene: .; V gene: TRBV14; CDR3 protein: CASSQGGGPLTHF; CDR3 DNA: TGTGCCAGCAGCCAAGGAGGGGGACCTCTGACTCACTTC
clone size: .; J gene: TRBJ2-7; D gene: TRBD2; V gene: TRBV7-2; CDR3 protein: CASSFLAEDEQYF; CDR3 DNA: TGTGCCAGCAGCTTTCTAGCGGAGGACGAGCAGTACTTC
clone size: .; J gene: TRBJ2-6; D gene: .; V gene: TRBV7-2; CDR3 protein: CASRDQGTGANVLTF; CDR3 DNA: TGTGCCAGCAGGGATCAGGGTACTGGGGCCAACGTCCTGACTTTC
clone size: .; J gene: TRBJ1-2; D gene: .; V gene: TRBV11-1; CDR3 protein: CASSQESSNYGYTF; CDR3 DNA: TGTGCCAGCAGCCAAGAGAGTTCTAACTATGGCTACACCTTC
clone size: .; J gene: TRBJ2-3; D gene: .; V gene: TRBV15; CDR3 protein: CATSIGGRLDTQYF; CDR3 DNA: TGTGCCACCAGCATTGGGGGCCGGCTGGATACGCAGTATTTT
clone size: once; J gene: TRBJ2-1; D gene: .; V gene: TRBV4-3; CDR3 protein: CASSQDPEGIDSYNEQFF; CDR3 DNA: TGCGCCAGCAGCCAAGATCCGGAGGGGATCGACTCCTACAATGAGCAGTTCTTC
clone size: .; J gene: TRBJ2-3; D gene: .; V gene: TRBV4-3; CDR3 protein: CASSRVRHSTDTQYF; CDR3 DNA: TGCGCCAGCAGCCGTGTCCGACACAGCACAGATACGCAGTATTTT
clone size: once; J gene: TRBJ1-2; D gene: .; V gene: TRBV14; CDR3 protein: CASSQDWGQDYGYTF; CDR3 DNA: TGTGCCAGCAGCCAAGACTGGGGACAAGACTATGGCTACACCTTC